This TCR beta chain was recorded in a study of cytomegalovirus exposure and HLA in healthy donors. Study background: One earlier analysis, a look at some 180 million T cells, found roughly 110 million unique TCR beta sequences.

This clone was detected a few times. Its antigen is undetermined. The length of the CDR3 is 15 residues. Trimming pared 5 bases from V and 3 bases from J, leaving 17 bases between. Germline CDR1 is SGHTA and CDR2 is FQGNSA. Study observations and caveats: In a later analysis, HLA-associated beta chains showed higher expansion and lower generation probabilities than comparable chains. With further analysis later on, most CMV-associated TCR beta chains appeared HLA-restricted.

The PCR had 60 Vbeta and 13 Jbeta primers. The protocol was immunoSEQ multiplex PCR, while the TCRdb copy is restricted to in-frame clones and leaves out a portion. The sample yields 150,000 to 200,000 clones, more than 70% seen once. The source of this sequence is a young man in good health and CMV-seropositive. The V gene is TRBV7-2, the J gene TRBJ2-7; D may be TRBD1 (6 bases). What was sequenced was PBMCs. The CDR3 is CASSDTGQRNYEQYF. Written as DNA, the CDR3 is TGTGCCAGCAGCGACACCGGACAGAGGAACTACGAGCAGTACTTC. Full variable domain (rest looked up from reference TRBV7-2 and TRBJ2-7): GAGVSQSPSNKVTEKGKDVELRCDPISGHTALYWYRQSLGQGLEFLIYFQGNSAPDKSGLPSDRFSAERTGGSVSTLTIQRTQQEDSAVYLCASSDTGQRNYEQYFGPGTRLTVT.